This TCR beta chain was captured by sequencing in a study of shared clonotypes between healthy human individuals. Study summary: A couple of female and three male donors aged 18 to 49 were enrolled. Findings and caveats of the study: Memory subsets generally showed smaller estimated richness than naive subsets did.

Points on this clone: Its cognate antigen is unknown.

Trimming took 5 bases from V and 2 from J; bases not matched to a gene: 5. CDR3 length equals 13 residues. The germline V gene encodes CDR1 SQVTM and CDR2 ANQGSEA. The authors distributed each subset's genomic DNA evenly over several immunoSEQ plates. Assay used: immunoSEQ multiplex PCR; TCRdb lists only in-frame clones, some missing. The repertoire includes about 870,000 clones, about 91% of them detected once, and approximately 25% sits in the top ten. Naive CD8 populations comprised CD45RO-negative cells positively selected for CCR7, excluding terminally differentiated effector memory CD45RA+ cells. Donation came from healthy HIV-negative adults that had no recent acute infections or vaccinations.

The rearrangement joins TRBV29-1 to TRBJ2-7; TRBD1 matches 8 bases. Sequenced input: naive CD8+ T cells sorted from blood. This TCR came from a man aged 25-40 years in good health. CDR3 region: CSVSGTGAYEQYF. CDR3 in DNA: TGCAGCGTTTCCGGGACAGGCGCCTACGAGCAGTACTTC.